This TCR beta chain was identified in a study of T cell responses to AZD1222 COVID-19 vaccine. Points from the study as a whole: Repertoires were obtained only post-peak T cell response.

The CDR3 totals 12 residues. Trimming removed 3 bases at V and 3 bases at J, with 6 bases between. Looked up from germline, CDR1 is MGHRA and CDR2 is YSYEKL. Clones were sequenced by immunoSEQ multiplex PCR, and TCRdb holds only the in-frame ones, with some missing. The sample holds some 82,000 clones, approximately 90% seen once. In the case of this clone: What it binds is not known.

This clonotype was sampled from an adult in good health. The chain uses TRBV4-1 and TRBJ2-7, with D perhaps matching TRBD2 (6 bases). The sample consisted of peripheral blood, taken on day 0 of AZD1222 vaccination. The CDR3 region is CASSQGGYEQYF. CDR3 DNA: TGCGCCAGCAGCCAGGGGGGCTACGAGCAGTACTTC.